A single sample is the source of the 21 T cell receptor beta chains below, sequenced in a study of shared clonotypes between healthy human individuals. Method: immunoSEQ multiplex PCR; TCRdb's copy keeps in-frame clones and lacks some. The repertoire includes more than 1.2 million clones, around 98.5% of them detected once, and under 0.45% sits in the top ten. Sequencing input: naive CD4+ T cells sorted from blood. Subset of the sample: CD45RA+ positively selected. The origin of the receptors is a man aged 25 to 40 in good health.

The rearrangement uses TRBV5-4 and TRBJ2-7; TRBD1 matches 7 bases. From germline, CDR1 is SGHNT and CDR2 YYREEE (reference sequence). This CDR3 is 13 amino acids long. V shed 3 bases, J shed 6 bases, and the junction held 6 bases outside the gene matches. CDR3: CASSSRQGTEQYF. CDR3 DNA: TGTGCCAGCAGCTCCCGACAGGGTACCGAGCAGTACTTC.

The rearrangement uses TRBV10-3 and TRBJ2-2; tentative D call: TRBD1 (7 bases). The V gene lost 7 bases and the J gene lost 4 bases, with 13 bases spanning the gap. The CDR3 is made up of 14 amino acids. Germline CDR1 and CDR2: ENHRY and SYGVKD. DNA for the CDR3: TGTGCCATCAACCGACAGGGAGGCACCGGGGAGCTGTTTTTT. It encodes CAINRQGGTGELFF.

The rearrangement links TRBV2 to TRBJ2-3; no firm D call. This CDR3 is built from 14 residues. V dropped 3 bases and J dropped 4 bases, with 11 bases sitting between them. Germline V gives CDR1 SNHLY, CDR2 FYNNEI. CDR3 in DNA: TGTGCCAGCAGTGACCCGCGGATCCCAGATACGCAGTATTTT. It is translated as CASSDPRIPDTQYF.

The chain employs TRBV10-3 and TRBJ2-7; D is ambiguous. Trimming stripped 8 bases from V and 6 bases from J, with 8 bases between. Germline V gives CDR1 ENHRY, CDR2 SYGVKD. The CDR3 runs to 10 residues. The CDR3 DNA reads TGTGCCATCGGTACCTTCGAGCAGTACTTC. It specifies CAIGTFEQYF.

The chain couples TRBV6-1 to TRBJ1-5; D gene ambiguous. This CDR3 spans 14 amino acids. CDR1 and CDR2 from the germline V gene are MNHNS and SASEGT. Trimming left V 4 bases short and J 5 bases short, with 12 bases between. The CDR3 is CASSAESWDQPQHF. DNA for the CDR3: TGTGCCAGCAGTGCTGAATCGTGGGATCAGCCCCAGCATTTT.

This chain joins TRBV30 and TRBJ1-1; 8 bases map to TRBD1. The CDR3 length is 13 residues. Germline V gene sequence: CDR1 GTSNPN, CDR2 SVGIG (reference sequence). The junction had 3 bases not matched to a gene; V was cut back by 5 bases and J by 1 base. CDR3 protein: CAWETGANTEAFF. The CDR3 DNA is TGTGCCTGGGAGACAGGGGCGAACACTGAAGCTTTCTTT.

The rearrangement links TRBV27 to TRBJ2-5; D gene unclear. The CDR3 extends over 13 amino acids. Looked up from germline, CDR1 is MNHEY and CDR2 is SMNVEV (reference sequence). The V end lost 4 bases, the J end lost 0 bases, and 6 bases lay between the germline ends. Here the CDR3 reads CASSSSYQETQYF. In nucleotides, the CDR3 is TGTGCCAGCAGTTCGTCGTACCAAGAGACCCAGTACTTC.

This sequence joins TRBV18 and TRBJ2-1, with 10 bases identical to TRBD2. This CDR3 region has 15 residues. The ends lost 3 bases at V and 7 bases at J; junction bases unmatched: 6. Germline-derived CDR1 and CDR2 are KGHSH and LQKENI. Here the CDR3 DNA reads TGTGCCAGCTCACCTTCTAGCGGGAGTATTAATGAGCAGTTCTTC. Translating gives CASSPSSGSINEQFF.

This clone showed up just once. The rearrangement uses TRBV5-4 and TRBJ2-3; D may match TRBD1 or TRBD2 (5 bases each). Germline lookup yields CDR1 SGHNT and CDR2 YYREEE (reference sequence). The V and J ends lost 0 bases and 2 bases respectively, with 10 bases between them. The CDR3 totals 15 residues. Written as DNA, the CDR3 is TGTGCCAGCAGCTTGGCGGGACCTTTCACAGATACGCAGTATTTT. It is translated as CASSLAGPFTDTQYF.

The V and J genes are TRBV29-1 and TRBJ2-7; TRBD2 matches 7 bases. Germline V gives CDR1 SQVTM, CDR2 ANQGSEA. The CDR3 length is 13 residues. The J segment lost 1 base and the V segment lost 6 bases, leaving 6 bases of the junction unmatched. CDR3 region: CSVRGRGSYEQYF. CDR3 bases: TGCAGCGTCCGAGGGAGGGGATCCTACGAGCAGTACTTC.

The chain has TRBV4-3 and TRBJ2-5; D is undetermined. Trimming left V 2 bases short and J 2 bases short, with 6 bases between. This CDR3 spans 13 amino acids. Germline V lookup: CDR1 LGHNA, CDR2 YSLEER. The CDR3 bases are TGCGCCAGCAGCCAAAAGGGACAAGAGACCCAGTACTTC. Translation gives CASSQKGQETQYF.

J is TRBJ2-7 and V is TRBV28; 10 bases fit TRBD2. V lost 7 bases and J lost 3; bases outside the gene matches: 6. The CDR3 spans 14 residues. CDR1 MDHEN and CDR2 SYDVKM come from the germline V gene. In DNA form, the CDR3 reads TGTGCCAGCACTCTAGCGGGAGACTTCTACGAGCAGTACTTC. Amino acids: CASTLAGDFYEQYF.

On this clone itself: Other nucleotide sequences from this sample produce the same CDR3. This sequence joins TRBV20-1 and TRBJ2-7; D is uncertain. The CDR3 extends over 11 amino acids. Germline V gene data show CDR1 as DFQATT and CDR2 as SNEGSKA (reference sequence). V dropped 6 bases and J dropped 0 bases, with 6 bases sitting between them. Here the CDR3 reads CSAGPSYEQYF. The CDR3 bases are TGCAGTGCCGGCCCCTCCTACGAGCAGTACTTC.

This CDR3 is CASSPNRGLGNTIYF. The CDR3 DNA is TGTGCCAGCAGCCCCAACAGGGGGCTGGGAAACACCATATATTTT. The genes are TRBV13 and TRBJ1-3, with TRBD1 matching 9 bases. J gave up 4 bases and V 5 bases, and 6 bases lay outside the gene matches. The CDR3 sequence is 15 residues long. In germline, CDR1 is PRHDT, CDR2 FYEKMQ (reference sequence). Complete variable domain (other parts from reference TRBV13 and TRBJ1-3): AAGVIQSPRHLIKEKRETATLKCYPIPRHDTVYWYQQGPGQDPQFLISFYEKMQSDKGSIPDRFSAQQFSDYHSELNMSSLELGDSALYFCASSPNRGLGNTIYFGEGSWLTVV.

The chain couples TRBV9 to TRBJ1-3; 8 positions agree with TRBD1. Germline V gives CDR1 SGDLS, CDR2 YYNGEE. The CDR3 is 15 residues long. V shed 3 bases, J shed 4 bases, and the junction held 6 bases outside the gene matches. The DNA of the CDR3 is TGTGCCAGCAGCGATCAGGGGGCTGGGGGAAACACCATATATTTT. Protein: CASSDQGAGGNTIYF.

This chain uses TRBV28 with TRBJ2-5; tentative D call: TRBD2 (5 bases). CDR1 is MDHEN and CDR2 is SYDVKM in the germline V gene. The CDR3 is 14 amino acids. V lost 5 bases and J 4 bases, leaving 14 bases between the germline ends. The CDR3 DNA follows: TGTGCCAGCAGTCTTAGGAGGCCGGGAGAGACCCAGTACTTC. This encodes CASSLRRPGETQYF. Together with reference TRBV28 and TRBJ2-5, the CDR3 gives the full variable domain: DVKVTQSSRYLVKRTGEKVFLECVQDMDHENMFWYRQDPGLGLRLIYFSYDVKMKEKGDIPEGYSVSREKKERFSLILESASTNQTSMYLCASSLRRPGETQYFGPGTRLLVL.

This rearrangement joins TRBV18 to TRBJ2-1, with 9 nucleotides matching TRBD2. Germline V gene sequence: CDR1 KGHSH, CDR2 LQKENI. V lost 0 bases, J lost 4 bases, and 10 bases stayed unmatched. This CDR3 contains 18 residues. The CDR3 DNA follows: TGTGCCAGCTCACCACCCCGTCCGACTAGCGGTCTTTACAATGAGCAGTTCTTC. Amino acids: CASSPPRPTSGLYNEQFF.

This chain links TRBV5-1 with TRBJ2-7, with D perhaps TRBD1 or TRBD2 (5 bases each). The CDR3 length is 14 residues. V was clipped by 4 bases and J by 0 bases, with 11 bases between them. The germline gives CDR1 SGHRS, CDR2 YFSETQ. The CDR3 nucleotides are TGCGCCAGCAGCCGGTACGGGGCCTCCTACGAGCAGTACTTC. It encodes CASSRYGASYEQYF.

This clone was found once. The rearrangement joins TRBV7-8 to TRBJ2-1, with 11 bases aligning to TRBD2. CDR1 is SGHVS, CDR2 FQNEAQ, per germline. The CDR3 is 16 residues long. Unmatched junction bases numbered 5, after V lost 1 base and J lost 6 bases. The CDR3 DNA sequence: TGTGCCAGCAGCTTAGTGGATCTAGCGGGAGGCAATGAGCAGTTCTTC. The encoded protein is CASSLVDLAGGNEQFF. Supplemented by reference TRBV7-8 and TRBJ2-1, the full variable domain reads GAGVSQSPRYKVAKRGQDVALRCDPISGHVSLFWYQQALGQGPEFLTYFQNEAQLDKSGLPSDRFFAERPEGSVSTLKIQRTQQEDSAVYLCASSLVDLAGGNEQFFGPGTRLTVL.

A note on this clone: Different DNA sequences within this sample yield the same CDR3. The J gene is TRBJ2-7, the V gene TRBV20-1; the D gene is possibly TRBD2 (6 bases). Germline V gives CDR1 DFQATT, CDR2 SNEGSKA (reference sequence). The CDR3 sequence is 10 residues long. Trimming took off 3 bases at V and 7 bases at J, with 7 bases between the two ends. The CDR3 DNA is TGCAGTGCTAGCGCGGGAGAGCAGTACTTC. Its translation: CSASAGEQYF.

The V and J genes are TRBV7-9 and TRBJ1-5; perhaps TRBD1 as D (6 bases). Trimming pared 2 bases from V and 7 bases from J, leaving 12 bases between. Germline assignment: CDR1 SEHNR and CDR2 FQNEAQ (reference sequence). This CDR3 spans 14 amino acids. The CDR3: CASSLRGAGQPQHF. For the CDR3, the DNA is TGTGCCAGCAGCTTAAGGGGGGCCGGGCAGCCCCAGCATTTT.